This is a list of T cell receptor beta chains from one sample in a study of control samples from healthy donors and cancer patients. Generated by immunoSEQ multiplex PCR, the TCRdb table keeps only in-frame clones and is missing some. The repertoire holds some 190,000 clones, with roughly nine tenths as singletons. Sequenced input: blood. Receptors originate from a man aged 30 to 39 in good health. The CDR3 runs from the conserved cysteine through the conserved F or W. The order of the fields is J gene, clone size, D gene, V gene, CDR3 DNA, CDR3 protein. A D gene is named only where the DNA matches it firmly. Part of the rows lack a size; the others show once, few, many or a class for expanded clones.

J: TRBJ2-7; size: once; D: -; V: TRBV7-8; DNA: TGTGCCAGCAGCCCCCAGGTGGATAGGTATTCCGAGCAGTACTTC; CDR3: CASSPQVDRYSEQYF
J: TRBJ1-1; size: -; D: -; V: TRBV24-1; DNA: TGTGCCACCAGTGATGCGGGGAACACTGAAGCTTTCTTT; CDR3: CATSDAGNTEAFF
J: TRBJ1-1; size: -; D: TRBD1; V: TRBV6-5; DNA: TGTGCCAGCAGTACCAGGGGGAAGGGCACTGAAGCTTTCTTT; CDR3: CASSTRGKGTEAFF
J: TRBJ1-4; size: -; D: -; V: TRBV2; DNA: TGTGCCAGCAGTGAATCGGGTTTAGCTAATGAAAAACTGTTTTTT; CDR3: CASSESGLANEKLFF
J: TRBJ1-2; size: few; D: -; V: TRBV7-9; DNA: TGTGCCAGCAGCTTAGCGCTCAGGGAATTCGGCTACACCTTC; CDR3: CASSLALREFGYTF
J: TRBJ1-6; size: -; D: -; V: TRBV18; DNA: TGTGCCAGCTCATCTGAGACCAGGGGTAATTCACCCCTCCACTTT; CDR3: CASSSETRGNSPLHF
J: TRBJ2-1; size: -; D: TRBD2; V: TRBV5-1; DNA: TGCGCCAGCAGCGGACTAGCGGGGGCCCCGTACAATGAGCAGTTCTTC; CDR3: CASSGLAGAPYNEQFF
J: TRBJ1-6; size: -; D: -; V: TRBV20-1; DNA: TGCAGTGCTAGTGTGGAGAGCTCCTATAATTCACCCCTCCACTTT; CDR3: CSASVESSYNSPLHF
J: TRBJ1-2; size: -; D: -; V: TRBV7-2; DNA: TGTGCCAGCAGTTCGACCCCGCAGGAAGTCTATGGCTACACCTTC; CDR3: CASSSTPQEVYGYTF
J: TRBJ1-3; size: -; D: -; V: TRBV5-1; DNA: TGCGCCAGCAGGGCGGCTGGAGAAGGAAACACCATATATTTT; CDR3: CASRAAGEGNTIYF
J: TRBJ1-6; size: -; D: -; V: TRBV30; DNA: TGTGCCTGGAGTCTTGGACTTGGTTCACCCCTCCACTTT; CDR3: CAWSLGLGSPLHF
J: TRBJ2-5; size: few; D: TRBD1; V: TRBV5-1; DNA: TGCGCCAGCAGCTCCCTCTCAACACAGGGGATTGGGGAGACCCAGTACTTC; CDR3: CASSSLSTQGIGETQYF
J: TRBJ1-4; size: once; D: -; V: TRBV5-1; DNA: TGCGCCAGCAGCTTGGCCGCGGTGGGGAATGAAAAACTGTTTTTT; CDR3: CASSLAAVGNEKLFF
J: TRBJ1-5; size: -; D: TRBD1; V: TRBV24-1; DNA: TGTGCCACCAGTGACGCTGCCGACAGGGGGAGCAATCAGCCCCAGCATTTT; CDR3: CATSDAADRGSNQPQHF
J: TRBJ1-6; size: -; D: -; V: TRBV12-3/TRBV12-4; DNA: TGTGCCAGCCGGGAGGCCCATAATTCACCCCTCCACTTT; CDR3: CASREAHNSPLHF
J: TRBJ2-2; size: once; D: -; V: TRBV7-9; DNA: TGTGCCAGCAGCCGCTTGGTGACTCTAGACTCCGGGGAGCTGTTTTTT; CDR3: CASSRLVTLDSGELFF
J: TRBJ2-1; size: once; D: TRBD2; V: TRBV19; DNA: TGTGCCAGTGAGAATAGCGGGGGATTCTACAATGAGCAGTTCTTC; CDR3: CASENSGGFYNEQFF
J: TRBJ2-7; size: -; D: TRBD1; V: TRBV7-2; DNA: TGTGCCAGCAGCTTAGACAGGGGACCCTACGAGCAGTACTTC; CDR3: CASSLDRGPYEQYF
J: TRBJ2-1; size: -; D: -; V: TRBV1; DNA: TGCACCAGCAGCCAAGACTGGGTAGCGGCGTACAATGAGCAGTTCTTC; CDR3: CTSSQDWVAAYNEQFF
J: TRBJ1-4; size: once; D: TRBD1; V: TRBV6-5; DNA: TGTGCCAGCACCCCAGGACAGGGTAATGAAAAACTGTTTTTT; CDR3: CASTPGQGNEKLFF
J: TRBJ2-6; size: once; D: -; V: TRBV2; DNA: TGTGCCAGCAGTCCTCGGACGGGTAGCTCTGGGGCCAACGTCCTGACTTTC; CDR3: CASSPRTGSSGANVLTF
J: TRBJ2-7; size: -; D: TRBD1; V: TRBV6-5; DNA: TGTGCCAGCAGCTTCGGACAGGGGCCCAACGAGCAGTACTTC; CDR3: CASSFGQGPNEQYF
J: TRBJ1-6; size: -; D: -; V: TRBV9; DNA: TGTGCCAGCAGCGTAGCCCCCGGGGGATCACCCCTCCACTTT; CDR3: CASSVAPGGSPLHF
J: TRBJ2-1; size: -; D: -; V: TRBV27; DNA: TGTGCCAGCAGTTTAAGTGAAACAGCCCTCTCCTACAATGAGCAGTTCTTC; CDR3: CASSLSETALSYNEQFF
J: TRBJ2-1; size: -; D: -; V: TRBV2; DNA: TGTGCCAGCAGCCCACAGGGTTCGCTCTACAATGAGCAGTTCTTC; CDR3: CASSPQGSLYNEQFF
J: TRBJ1-1; size: -; D: -; V: TRBV10-1; DNA: TGCGCCTCTAGCTCAGAATCCATGAACACTGAAGCTTTCTTT; CDR3: CASSSESMNTEAFF
J: TRBJ1-3; size: once; D: -; V: TRBV19; DNA: TGTGCCAGTATAGGGCGTAGGACTGGAAACACCATATATTTT; CDR3: CASIGRRTGNTIYF
J: TRBJ2-1; size: once; D: -; V: TRBV7-9; DNA: TGTGCCAGCAGCGAGGGTAGCTCCTACAATGAGCAGTTCTTC; CDR3: CASSEGSSYNEQFF
J: TRBJ2-7; size: -; D: TRBD2; V: TRBV3-1/TRBV3-2; DNA: TGTGCCAGCAGCCAAGATCGGGTAGCGGGGGTTTTCGCGGGGGAGCAGTACTTC; CDR3: CASSQDRVAGVFAGEQYF
J: TRBJ1-5; size: -; D: -; V: TRBV27; DNA: TGTGCCAGCAGACAGCAGGGAGGCAATCAGCCCCAGCATTTT; CDR3: CASRQQGGNQPQHF
J: TRBJ1-6; size: -; D: TRBD1; V: TRBV2; DNA: TGTGCCAGCAGTAACAGGGGGAGCTCCTATAATTCACCCCTCCACTTT; CDR3: CASSNRGSSYNSPLHF
J: TRBJ1-5; size: -; D: -; V: TRBV2; DNA: TGTGCCAGCAGGGAGGGGGTTAGCAATCAGCCCCAGCATTTT; CDR3: CASREGVSNQPQHF
J: TRBJ1-5; size: -; D: TRBD1; V: TRBV6-1; DNA: TGTGCCAGCAGTGGGGGACAGGTGACTTTGCCCAGCAATCAGCCCCAGCATTTT; CDR3: CASSGGQVTLPSNQPQHF
J: TRBJ2-1; size: -; D: TRBD1; V: TRBV5-1; DNA: TGCGCCAGCAGCCGAGGACAGGGGGTGTCCTACAATGAGCAGTTCTTC; CDR3: CASSRGQGVSYNEQFF
J: TRBJ1-3; size: -; D: TRBD1; V: TRBV6-5; DNA: TGTGCCAGCAGTAACGGACAGGGGTCTGGAAACACCATATATTTT; CDR3: CASSNGQGSGNTIYF
J: TRBJ1-4; size: once; D: -; V: TRBV3-1/TRBV3-2; DNA: TGTGCCAGCAGCCAAGGGTTGGAGGCTAATGAAAAACTGTTTTTT; CDR3: CASSQGLEANEKLFF
J: TRBJ2-7; size: -; D: TRBD2; V: TRBV2; DNA: TGTGCCAGCAGCCCAAACGAACTAGCGGCGCTCTACGAGCAGTACTTC; CDR3: CASSPNELAALYEQYF
J: TRBJ2-2; size: -; D: -; V: TRBV6-5; DNA: TGTGCCGGTGCGGGGCGGGCGAACACCGGGGAGCTGTTTTTT; CDR3: CAGAGRANTGELFF
J: TRBJ2-7; size: once; D: TRBD1; V: TRBV9; DNA: TGTGCCAGCAGCGTAGCGGGACAGGGGTCCTACGAGCAGTACTTC; CDR3: CASSVAGQGSYEQYF
J: TRBJ2-1; size: -; D: -; V: TRBV7-9; DNA: TGTGCCCTCTCGGGGAGGTCCTACAATGAGCAGTTCTTC; CDR3: CALSGRSYNEQFF
J: TRBJ2-7; size: -; D: TRBD1; V: TRBV30; DNA: TGTGCCTGGAGTGTCGGACAGGGATTCGAGCAGTACTTC; CDR3: CAWSVGQGFEQYF
J: TRBJ1-5; size: -; D: -; V: TRBV2; DNA: TGTGCCAGCAGTGAAGCGCTTCGAGGAAATCAGCCCCAGCATTTT; CDR3: CASSEALRGNQPQHF